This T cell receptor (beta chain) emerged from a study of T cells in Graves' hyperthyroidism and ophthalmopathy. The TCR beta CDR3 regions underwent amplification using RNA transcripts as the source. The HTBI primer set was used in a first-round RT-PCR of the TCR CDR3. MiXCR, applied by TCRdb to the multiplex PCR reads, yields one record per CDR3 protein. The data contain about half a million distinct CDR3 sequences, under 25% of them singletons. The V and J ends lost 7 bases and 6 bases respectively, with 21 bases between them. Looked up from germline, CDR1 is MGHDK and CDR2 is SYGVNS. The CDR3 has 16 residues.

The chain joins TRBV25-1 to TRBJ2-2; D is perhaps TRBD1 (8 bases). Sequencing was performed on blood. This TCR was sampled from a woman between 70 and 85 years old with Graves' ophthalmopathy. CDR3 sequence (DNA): TGTGCCAGCAAACAGGGGGGACTAAACTCGGCCGGGGAGCTGTTTTTT. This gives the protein CASKQGGLNSAGELFF. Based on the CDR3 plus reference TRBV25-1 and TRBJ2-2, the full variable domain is EADIYQTPRYLVIGTGKKITLECSQTMGHDKMYWYQQDPGMELHLIHYSYGVNSTEKGDLSSESTVSRIRTEHFPLTLESARPSHTSQYLCASKQGGLNSAGELFFGEGSRLTVL.